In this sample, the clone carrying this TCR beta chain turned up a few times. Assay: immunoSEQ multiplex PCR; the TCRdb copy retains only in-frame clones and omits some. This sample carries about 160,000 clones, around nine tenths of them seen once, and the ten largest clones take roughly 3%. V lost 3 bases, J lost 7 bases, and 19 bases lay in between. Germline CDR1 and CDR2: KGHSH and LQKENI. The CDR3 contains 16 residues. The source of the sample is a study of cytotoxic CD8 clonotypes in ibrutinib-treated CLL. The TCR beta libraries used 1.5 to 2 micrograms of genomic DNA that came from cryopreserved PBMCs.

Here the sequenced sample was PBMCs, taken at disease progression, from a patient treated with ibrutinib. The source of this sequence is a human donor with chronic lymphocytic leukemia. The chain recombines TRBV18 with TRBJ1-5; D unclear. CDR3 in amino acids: CASSPTMATGSQPQHF. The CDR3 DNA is TGTGCCAGCTCACCCACGATGGCCACCGGGAGCCAGCCCCAGCATTTT. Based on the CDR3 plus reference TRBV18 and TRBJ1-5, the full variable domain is NAGVMQNPRHLVRRRGQEARLRCSPMKGHSHVYWYRQLPEEGLKFMVYLQKENIIDESGMPKERFSAEFPKEGPSILRIQQVVRGDSAAYFCASSPTMATGSQPQHFGDGTRLSIL.